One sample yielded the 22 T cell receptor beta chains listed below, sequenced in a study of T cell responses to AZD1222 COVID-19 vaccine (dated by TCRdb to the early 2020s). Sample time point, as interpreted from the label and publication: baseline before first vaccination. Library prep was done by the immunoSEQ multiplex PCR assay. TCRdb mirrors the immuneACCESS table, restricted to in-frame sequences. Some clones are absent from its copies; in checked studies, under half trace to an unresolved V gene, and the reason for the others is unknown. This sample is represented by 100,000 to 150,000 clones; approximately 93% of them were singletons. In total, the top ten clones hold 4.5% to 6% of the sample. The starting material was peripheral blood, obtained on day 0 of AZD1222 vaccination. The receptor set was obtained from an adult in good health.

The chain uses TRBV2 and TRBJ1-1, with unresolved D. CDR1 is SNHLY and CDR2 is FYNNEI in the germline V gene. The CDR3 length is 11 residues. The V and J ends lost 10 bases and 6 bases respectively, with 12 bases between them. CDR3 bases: TGTGCCATCCCGGAAAGGGCTGAAGCTTTCTTT. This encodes CAIPERAEAFF.

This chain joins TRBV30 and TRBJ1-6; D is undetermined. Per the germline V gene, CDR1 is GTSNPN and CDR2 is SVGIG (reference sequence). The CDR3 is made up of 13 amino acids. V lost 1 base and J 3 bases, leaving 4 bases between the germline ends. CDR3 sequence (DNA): TGTGCCTGGAGTGGTAACTATAATTCACCCCTCCACTTT. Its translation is CAWSGNYNSPLHF.

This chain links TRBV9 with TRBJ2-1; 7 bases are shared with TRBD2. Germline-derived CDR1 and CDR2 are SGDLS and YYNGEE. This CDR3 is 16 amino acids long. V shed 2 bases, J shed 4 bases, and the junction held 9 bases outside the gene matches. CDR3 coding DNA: TGTGCCAGCAGCGTGTTCCCCGGCGGGGGATACAATGAGCAGTTCTTC. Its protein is CASSVFPGGGYNEQFF.

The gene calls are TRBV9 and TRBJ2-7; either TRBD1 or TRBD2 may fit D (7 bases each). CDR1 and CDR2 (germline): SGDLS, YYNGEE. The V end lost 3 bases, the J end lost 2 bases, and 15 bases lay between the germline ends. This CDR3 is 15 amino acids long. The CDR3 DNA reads TGTGCCAGCAGCGAAGGGGAGGGGGCCGCCTACGAGCAGTACTTC. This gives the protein CASSEGEGAAYEQYF.

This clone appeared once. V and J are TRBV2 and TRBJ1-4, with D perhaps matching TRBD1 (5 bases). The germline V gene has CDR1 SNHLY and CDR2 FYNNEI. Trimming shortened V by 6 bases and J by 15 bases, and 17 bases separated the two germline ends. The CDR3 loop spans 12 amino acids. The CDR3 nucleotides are TGTGCCAGCAGGAGACCAGGGAAGTTATTGTTTTTT. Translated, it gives CASRRPGKLLFF.

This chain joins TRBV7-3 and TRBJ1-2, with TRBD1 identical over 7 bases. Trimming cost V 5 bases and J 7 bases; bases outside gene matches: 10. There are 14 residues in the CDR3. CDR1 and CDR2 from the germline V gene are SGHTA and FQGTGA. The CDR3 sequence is CASSISSAGGGYTF. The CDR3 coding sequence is TGTGCCAGCAGCATTTCTTCGGCAGGGGGTGGCTACACCTTC.

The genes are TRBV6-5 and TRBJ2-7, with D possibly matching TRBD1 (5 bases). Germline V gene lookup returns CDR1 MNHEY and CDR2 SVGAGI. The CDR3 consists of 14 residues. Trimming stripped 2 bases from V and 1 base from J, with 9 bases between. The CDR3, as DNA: TGTGCCAGCAGTTACGGGCCAGGGTCCTACGAGCAGTACTTC. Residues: CASSYGPGSYEQYF.

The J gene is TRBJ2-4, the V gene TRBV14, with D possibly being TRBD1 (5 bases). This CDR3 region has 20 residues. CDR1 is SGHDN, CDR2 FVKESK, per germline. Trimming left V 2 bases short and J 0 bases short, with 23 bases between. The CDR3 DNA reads TGTGCCAGCAGCCAACGGCCGCAGGGTCCTCAGATATTAGCCAAAAACATTCAGTACTTC. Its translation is CASSQRPQGPQILAKNIQYF.

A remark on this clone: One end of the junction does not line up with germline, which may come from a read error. The CDR3 region is CASTLRQGAGQPQHF. As DNA, the CDR3 is TGTGCCAGCACTTTAAGGCAGGGGGCAGGTCAGCCCCAGCATTTT. The V and J genes are TRBV28 and TRBJ1-5; TRBD1 matches at 8 bases. CDR3 length: 15 amino acids. Germline-derived CDR1 and CDR2 are MDHEN and SYDVKM.

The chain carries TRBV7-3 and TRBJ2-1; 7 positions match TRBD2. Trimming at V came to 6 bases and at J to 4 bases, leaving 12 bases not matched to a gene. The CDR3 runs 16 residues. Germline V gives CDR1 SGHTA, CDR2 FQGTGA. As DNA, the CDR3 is TGTGCCAGCAGTACGGAACCTAGCGGTCAGTACAATGAGCAGTTCTTC. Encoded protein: CASSTEPSGQYNEQFF.

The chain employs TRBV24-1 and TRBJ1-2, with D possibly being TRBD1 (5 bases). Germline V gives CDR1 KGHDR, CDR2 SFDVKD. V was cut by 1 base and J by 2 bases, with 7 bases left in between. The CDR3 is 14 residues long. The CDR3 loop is CATSDLNRNYGYTF. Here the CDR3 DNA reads TGTGCCACCAGTGATTTAAACAGGAACTATGGCTACACCTTC.

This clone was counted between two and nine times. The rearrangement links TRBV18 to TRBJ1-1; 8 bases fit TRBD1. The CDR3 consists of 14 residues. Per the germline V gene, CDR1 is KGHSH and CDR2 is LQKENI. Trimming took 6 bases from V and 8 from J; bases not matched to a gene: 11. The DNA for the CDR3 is TGTGCCAGCTCGCCGGGACAGGAGCCATTCGAAGCTTTCTTT. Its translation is CASSPGQEPFEAFF.

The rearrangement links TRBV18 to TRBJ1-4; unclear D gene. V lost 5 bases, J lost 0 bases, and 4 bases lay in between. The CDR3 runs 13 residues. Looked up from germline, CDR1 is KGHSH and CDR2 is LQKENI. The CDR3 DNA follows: TGTGCCAGCTCAAAAGCAACTAATGAAAAACTGTTTTTT. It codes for CASSKATNEKLFF.

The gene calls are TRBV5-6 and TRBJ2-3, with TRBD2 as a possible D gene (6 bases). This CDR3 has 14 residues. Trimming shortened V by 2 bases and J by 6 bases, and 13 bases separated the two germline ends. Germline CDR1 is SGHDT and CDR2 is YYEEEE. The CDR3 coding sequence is TGTGCCAGCAGCTTAGGGGACTGGGGGGATACGCAGTATTTT. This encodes CASSLGDWGDTQYF.

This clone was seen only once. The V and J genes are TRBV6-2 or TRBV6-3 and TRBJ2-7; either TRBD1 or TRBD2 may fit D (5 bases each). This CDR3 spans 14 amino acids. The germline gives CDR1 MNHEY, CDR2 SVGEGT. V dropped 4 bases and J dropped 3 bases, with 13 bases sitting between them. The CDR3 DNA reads TGTGCCAGCAGTTCGTACCGGGACCTCTACGAGCAGTACTTC. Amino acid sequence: CASSSYRDLYEQYF.

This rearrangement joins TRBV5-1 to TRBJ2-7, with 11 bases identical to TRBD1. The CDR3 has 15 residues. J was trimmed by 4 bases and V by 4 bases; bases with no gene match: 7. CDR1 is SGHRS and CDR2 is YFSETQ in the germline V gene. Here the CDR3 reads CASSDGQGAAYEQYF. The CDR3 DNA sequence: TGCGCCAGCAGCGACGGACAGGGGGCCGCGTACGAGCAGTACTTC.

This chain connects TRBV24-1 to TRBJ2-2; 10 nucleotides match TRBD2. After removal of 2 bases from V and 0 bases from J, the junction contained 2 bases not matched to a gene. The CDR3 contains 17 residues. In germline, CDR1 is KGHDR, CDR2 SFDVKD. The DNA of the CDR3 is TGTGCCACCAGTGATTCACTAGCGGGGTCGAACACCGGGGAGCTGTTTTTT. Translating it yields CATSDSLAGSNTGELFF.

The CDR3 loop is CASSLGRAGANVLTF. The CDR3 DNA sequence: TGTGCCAGCAGCTTAGGCCGGGCTGGGGCCAACGTCCTGACTTTC. This chain links TRBV7-2 with TRBJ2-6; D not resolved. V shed 1 base and J shed 2 bases, with 6 bases lying between them. The CDR3 length is 15 residues. The germline CDR1 and CDR2 sequences are SGHTA and FQGNSA.

The CDR3 DNA reads as TGTGCCAGTAGGTCCAGGGGGCTGTTTTACGAGCAGTACTTC. This translates into CASRSRGLFYEQYF. The chain employs TRBV19 and TRBJ2-7, with 8 bases fitting TRBD1. This CDR3 is 14 amino acids long. The germline V gene encodes CDR1 LNHDA and CDR2 SQIVND (reference sequence). V lost 6 bases, J lost 4 bases, and 8 bases stayed unmatched.

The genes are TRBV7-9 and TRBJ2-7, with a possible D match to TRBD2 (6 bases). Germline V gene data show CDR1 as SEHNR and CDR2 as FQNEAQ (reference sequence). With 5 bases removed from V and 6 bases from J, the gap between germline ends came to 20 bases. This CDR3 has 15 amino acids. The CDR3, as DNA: TGTGCCAGCAGCCTCGGTGGGGGACTTCGGCTCGAGCAGTACTTC. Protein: CASSLGGGLRLEQYF.

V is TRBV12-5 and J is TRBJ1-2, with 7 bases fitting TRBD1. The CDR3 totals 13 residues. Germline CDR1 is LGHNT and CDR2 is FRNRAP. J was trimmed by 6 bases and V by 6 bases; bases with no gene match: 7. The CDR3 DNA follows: TGTGCTAGTGGGGGGACAGAACAGAATGGCTACACCTTC. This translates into CASGGTEQNGYTF. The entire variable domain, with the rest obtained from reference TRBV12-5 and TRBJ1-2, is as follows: DARVTQTPRHKVTEMGQEVTMRCQPILGHNTVFWYRQTMMQGLELLAYFRNRAPLDDSGMPKDRFSAEMPDATLATLKIQPSEPRDSAVYFCASGGTEQNGYTFGSGTRLTVV.

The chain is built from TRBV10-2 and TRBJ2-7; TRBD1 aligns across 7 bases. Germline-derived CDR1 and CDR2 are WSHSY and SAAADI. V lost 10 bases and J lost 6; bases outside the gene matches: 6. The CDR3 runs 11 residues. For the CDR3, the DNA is TGCGCCACCCGACAGGGAAGCGAGCAGTACTTC. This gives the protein CATRQGSEQYF.